This TCR beta chain is from a study of T-cell reconstitution after alpha-beta-depleted transplantation in children. Unique molecular identifiers were used to barcode this TCRbeta library. Each CDR3 protein gets one entry after TCRdb re-called the PCR reads with MiXCR. The sample lists about 230,000 distinct CDR3 sequences; around 11% were seen once. The V and J ends lost 3 bases and 7 bases respectively, with 11 bases between them. CDR3 size: 13 residues. The clonotype originates from a human donor who donated a stem cell graft to a child with acute lymphoblastic leukemia. The material sequenced was PBMCs from the stem cell graft donor, taken from the stem cell graft. The chain recombines TRBV5-3 with TRBJ2-1; tentative D call: TRBD2 (6 bases). TRBV5-3 is classed as an ORF, of uncertain function. CDR3 amino acids: CARSSEEGNEQFF. In nucleotides, the CDR3 is TGTGCCAGAAGCTCGGAGGAGGGGAATGAGCAGTTCTTC.